Each of the 32 T cell receptor beta chains below was sequenced from the same sample in a study of blood T cell repertoires in COVID-19. Generated by immunoSEQ multiplex PCR, the TCRdb table keeps only in-frame clones and is missing some. The sample shows roughly 190,000 clones, roughly 89% of them seen only once. The sequencing sample was made of PBMCs or T cells enriched from blood (not recorded which). These receptors came from a woman aged 25 to 45 who had been exposed to COVID-19.

The rearrangement links TRBV5-6 to TRBJ1-6; TRBD1 aligns across 7 bases. Germline-derived CDR1 and CDR2 are SGHDT and YYEEEE. The trim removed 4 bases at V and 5 bases at J, leaving 3 bases unmatched. The CDR3 is 14 amino acids. CDR3 region: CASSTQGNNSPLHF. DNA for the CDR3: TGTGCCAGCAGCACACAGGGGAATAATTCACCCCTCCACTTT.

The chain combines TRBV21-1 with TRBJ1-2; the table's D call of TRBD1 was not tested on the DNA. TRBV21-1 is classified as a pseudogene. The CDR3 is 16 residues long. This CDR3 reads CASSNHLPQGSKGYTF. The CDR3 coding sequence is TGTGCCAGCAGCAACCACCTACCGCAGGGCTCAAAAGGCTACACCTTC.

The J gene is TRBJ2-1, the V gene TRBV3-1 (or the pseudogene TRBV3-2); maybe TRBD1 (6 bases). There are 13 residues in the CDR3. The germline gives CDR1 LGHDT, CDR2 YNNKEL (reference sequence). V lost 4 bases and J 14 bases, leaving 18 bases between the germline ends. This chain's CDR3 is CASSPQTTGIEFF. In DNA form, the CDR3 reads TGTGCCAGCAGCCCCCAGACGACAGGTATTGAGTTCTTC.

The genes are TRBV7-6 and TRBJ2-3; 9 positions agree with TRBD2. V lost 4 bases to trimming and J lost 4 bases; unmatched junction nucleotides: 9. The CDR3 covers 16 residues. Germline CDR1 is SGHVS and CDR2 is FNYEAQ. CDR3 loop: CASSWEAGGIPDTQYF. The CDR3 region has the DNA TGTGCCAGCAGCTGGGAAGCGGGGGGAATACCAGATACGCAGTATTTT.

J is TRBJ2-7 and V is TRBV11-2, with a possible D match to TRBD2 (6 bases). V lost 5 bases and J 6 bases, leaving 20 bases between the germline ends. The CDR3 has 15 amino acids. Germline loops: CDR1 SGHAT, CDR2 FQNNGV. For the CDR3, the DNA is TGTGCCAGCAGCCTACAAGGGACTCCTGGCGCCGAGCAGTACTTC. Protein product: CASSLQGTPGAEQYF.

The chain combines TRBV23-1 with TRBJ1-2; 9 bases are shared with TRBD1. TRBV23-1 is flagged as an ORF with uncertain function. The V and J ends lost 8 bases and 9 bases, in that order; junction bases with no gene match: 19. The CDR3 spans 16 residues. CDR3 protein: CASGGQGDSGVKSYTF. In nucleotides, the CDR3 is TGCGCCAGCGGGGGACAGGGAGATTCCGGTGTAAAAAGCTACACCTTC.

V is TRBV2 and J is TRBJ1-3; D unresolved. Trimming stripped 6 bases from V and 4 bases from J, with 10 bases between. The CDR3 is 13 amino acids. In germline, CDR1 is SNHLY, CDR2 FYNNEI. This CDR3 is CASSGNLGNTIYF. CDR3 nucleotide sequence: TGTGCCAGCAGCGGGAACCTGGGAAACACCATATATTTT.

This sequence joins TRBV6-5 and TRBJ1-6; 7 bases map to TRBD1. Germline CDR1 is MNHEY and CDR2 is SVGAGI. The CDR3 totals 14 residues. V dropped 8 bases and J dropped 10; count of bases not matched to a gene: 11. CDR3 region: CASASPGGISPLHF. CDR3 in DNA: TGTGCCAGCGCCTCCCCAGGGGGGATATCACCCCTCCACTTT.

This chain links TRBV5-1 with TRBJ1-1; D might be TRBD1 (6 bases). This CDR3 spans 13 amino acids. Germline CDR1 SGHRS, CDR2 YFSETQ. Trimming removed 6 bases from V and 5 bases from J, with 14 bases in between. The CDR3 coding sequence is TGCGCCAGCACCCCAGGGGCTGTTACTGAAGCTTTCTTT. This gives the protein CASTPGAVTEAFF.

This CDR3 reads CASSLVGTGGIETQYF. The DNA of the CDR3 is TGTGCCAGCAGCTTAGTTGGGACAGGGGGAATAGAGACCCAGTACTTC. The chain recombines TRBV7-2 with TRBJ2-5; TRBD1 matches at 11 bases. The CDR3 is made up of 16 amino acids. CDR1 and CDR2 (germline): SGHTA, FQGNSA. The trim removed 1 base at V and 4 bases at J, leaving 5 bases unmatched.

This clone was counted a few times. J is TRBJ2-7 and V is TRBV4-1; no reliable D call. Germline CDR1 reads MGHRA; CDR2 reads YSYEKL. The CDR3 contains 15 residues. The V end lost 1 base, the J end lost 3 bases, and 13 bases lay between the germline ends. This CDR3 is CASSQGSNSNYEQYF. CDR3 bases: TGCGCCAGCAGCCAAGGTTCCAACTCAAACTACGAGCAGTACTTC.

This chain joins TRBV5-1 and TRBJ2-1, with D tentatively TRBD1 (6 bases). Germline CDR1 and CDR2: SGHRS and YFSETQ. Trimming shortened V by 4 bases and J by 6 bases, and 11 bases separated the two germline ends. The CDR3 loop spans 13 amino acids. The CDR3 spells CASSRDILNEQFF. CDR3 coding DNA: TGCGCCAGCAGCAGGGACATACTCAATGAGCAGTTCTTC.

The chain links TRBV3-1 (or the pseudogene TRBV3-2) to TRBJ2-7; D is ambiguous. Germline V gene sequence: CDR1 LGHDT, CDR2 YNNKEL (reference sequence). Trimming left V 1 base short and J 5 bases short, with 9 bases between. The CDR3 runs 13 residues. The CDR3 DNA reads as TGTGCCAGCAGCCAAGTCGGGTTGCACGAGCAGTACTTC. Its protein is CASSQVGLHEQYF.

The chain couples TRBV6-5 to TRBJ2-7; 7 nucleotides align to TRBD2. This CDR3 spans 14 amino acids. V lost 6 bases and J lost 2; bases outside the gene matches: 7. Germline assignment: CDR1 MNHEY and CDR2 SVGAGI. Here the CDR3 DNA reads TGTGCCAGCAGGACTCCGGGAGGAGCCTACGAGCAGTACTTC. It encodes CASRTPGGAYEQYF.

This clone was detected a few times. J is TRBJ2-3 and V is TRBV11-1; D call uncertain. This CDR3 has 15 amino acids. Germline CDR1 and CDR2: SGHAT and FQDESV (reference sequence). V was clipped by 3 bases and J by 2 bases, with 12 bases between them. Here the CDR3 reads CASSFGSRDTDTQYF. Written as DNA, the CDR3 is TGTGCCAGCAGCTTTGGTTCTCGAGACACAGATACGCAGTATTTT. Supplemented by reference TRBV11-1 and TRBJ2-3, the full variable domain reads EAEVAQSPRYKITEKSQAVAFWCDPISGHATLYWYRQILGQGPELLVQFQDESVVDDSQLPKDRFSAERLKGVDSTLKIQPAELGDSAMYLCASSFGSRDTDTQYFGPGTRLTVL.

This chain's CDR3 is CASIDKGRGTEAFF. The CDR3 bases are TGCGCCAGCATTGATAAAGGGAGGGGCACTGAAGCTTTCTTT. The chain carries TRBV10-2 and TRBJ1-1; possible D gene TRBD1, 5 bases. V was cut by 7 bases and J by 4 bases, with 16 bases left in between. The germline V gene encodes CDR1 WSHSY and CDR2 SAAADI. CDR3 size: 14 residues.

V gene TRBV21-1 combines with J gene TRBJ1-1. TRBV21-1 is a known pseudogene. CDR3 size: 16 residues. As DNA, the CDR3 is TGTGCCAGCAGCAAAGGTCGACTCCCACCCCCTTTGCGAGCTTTCTTT. Translation gives CASSKGRLPPPLRAFF.

The chain employs TRBV10-2 and TRBJ2-3; 9 positions match TRBD2. Losses at the gene ends were 6 bases for V and 6 bases for J; bases not matched to a gene: 13. Germline CDR1 reads WSHSY; CDR2 reads SAAADI. The CDR3 is 16 residues long. CDR3 sequence reads: CASRGGGAPTFDTQYF. CDR3 bases: TGCGCCAGCAGAGGCGGGGGGGCTCCCACATTCGATACGCAGTATTTT.

In this sample, this clone turned up once. V and J are TRBV27 and TRBJ1-2; no firm D call. CDR3 length: 12 amino acids. V was pared by 3 bases and J by 0 bases, with 2 bases between. Germline CDR1 MNHEY, CDR2 SMNVEV (reference sequence). CDR3 region: CASSFTNYGYTF. DNA for the CDR3: TGTGCCAGCAGTTTCACTAACTATGGCTACACCTTC.

V is TRBV18 and J is TRBJ1-6; D is undetermined. CDR1 KGHSH and CDR2 LQKENI come from the germline V gene. V shed 5 bases and J shed 8 bases, with 19 bases lying between them. This CDR3 spans 16 amino acids. DNA for the CDR3: TGTGCCAGCTCATATTCCGGGTCCCGCCTTGATTCACCCCTCCACTTT. This gives the protein CASSYSGSRLDSPLHF. The full variable domain, its missing parts supplied by reference TRBV18 and TRBJ1-6, is NAGVMQNPRHLVRRRGQEARLRCSPMKGHSHVYWYRQLPEEGLKFMVYLQKENIIDESGMPKERFSAEFPKEGPSILRIQQVVRGDSAAYFCASSYSGSRLDSPLHFGNGTRLTVT.

V gene TRBV7-6 combines with J gene TRBJ2-5, with no clear D. The germline V and J ends were trimmed by 6 bases and 2 bases, with 10 bases remaining between them. This CDR3 region has 13 residues. Germline loops: CDR1 SGHVS, CDR2 FNYEAQ. The CDR3 DNA reads TGTGCCAGCAGTCTGCGCTTACAAGAGACCCAGTACTTC. Protein product: CASSLRLQETQYF. The full variable domain, with the rest looked up from reference TRBV7-6 and TRBJ2-5, is GAGVSQSPRYKVTKRGQDVALRCDPISGHVSLYWYRQALGQGPEFLTYFNYEAQQDKSGLPNDRFSAERPEGSISTLTIQRTEQRDSAMYRCASSLRLQETQYFGPGTRLLVL.

The rearrangement uses TRBV12-3 or TRBV12-4 and TRBJ2-5; maybe TRBD2 (6 bases). V was pared by 5 bases and J by 4 bases, with 11 bases between. The CDR3 totals 13 residues. DNA for the CDR3: TGTGCCAGCAGTCCGGGACTCCGAGAGACCCAGTACTTC. Translated: CASSPGLRETQYF.

The rearrangement uses TRBV19 and TRBJ2-4, with D perhaps TRBD1 (5 bases). Germline-derived CDR1 and CDR2 are LNHDA and SQIVND (reference sequence). Between the trimmed V and J ends, which lost 1 base and 7 bases, there was a span of 14 bases. CDR3 length equals 15 residues. The CDR3 reads CASSIGAGLGNIQYF. The CDR3 region has the DNA TGTGCCAGTAGTATAGGCGCAGGGCTGGGGAACATTCAGTACTTC.

This clone was counted a few times. The chain combines TRBV5-1 with TRBJ2-1; TRBD1 agrees at 8 bases. Germline CDR1 and CDR2: SGHRS and YFSETQ. The CDR3 sequence is 15 residues long. V dropped 3 bases and J dropped 2; count of bases not matched to a gene: 4. DNA of the CDR3: TGCGCCAGCAGCTCCCAGGGGGCCCCCTACAATGAGCAGTTCTTC. Amino acids: CASSSQGAPYNEQFF.

This chain links TRBV5-1 with TRBJ2-1; TRBD2 agrees at 12 bases. Germline CDR1 and CDR2: SGHRS and YFSETQ. Germline trimming cut 4 bases from V and 0 bases from J; bases unmatched to any gene: 8. This CDR3 has 18 amino acids. In nucleotides, the CDR3 is TGCGCCAGCAGCCCGGGACTAGCGGGCCTGAGCTCCTACAATGAGCAGTTCTTC. Residues: CASSPGLAGLSSYNEQFF.

The chain couples TRBV14 to TRBJ2-3; D not certain. The CDR3 has 13 amino acids. V lost 2 bases to trimming and J lost 6 bases, with 9 bases between them. The V gene's germline CDR1 is SGHDN and CDR2 FVKESK. The DNA of the CDR3 is TGTGCCAGCAGCCAATTACTCGGGGATACGCAGTATTTT. Protein product: CASSQLLGDTQYF.

The DNA of the CDR3 is TGTGCCAGCAGCCAAACGGGGGGGACTGAAGCTTTCTTT. This codes for CASSQTGGTEAFF. The chain links TRBV7-6 to TRBJ1-1; tentative D call: TRBD1 (5 bases). This CDR3 region has 13 residues. Germline V gives CDR1 SGHVS, CDR2 FNYEAQ. V shed 5 bases and J shed 5 bases, with 12 bases lying between them.

The chain couples TRBV2 to TRBJ1-3, with D unclear. From germline, CDR1 is SNHLY and CDR2 FYNNEI. The CDR3 consists of 14 residues. Trimming stripped 8 bases from V and 0 bases from J, with 11 bases between. This chain's CDR3 is CASSAAASGNTIYF. The CDR3 nucleotides read TGTGCCAGCTCAGCAGCGGCCTCTGGAAACACCATATATTTT.

CDR3 sequence reads: CASSDSGSENTGELFF. The CDR3 region has the DNA TGTGCCAGCAGTGACTCCGGCAGCGAGAACACCGGGGAGCTGTTTTTT. This sequence joins TRBV6-4 and TRBJ2-2; unclear D gene. This CDR3 is 16 amino acids long. The germline V gene has CDR1 MRHNA and CDR2 SNTAGT. V dropped 0 bases and J dropped 1 base, with 9 bases sitting between them.

This clone showed up just a few times. V and J are TRBV15 and TRBJ2-7; 9 bases line up with TRBD1. The V segment lost 0 bases and the J segment 5 bases; nucleotides outside the gene matches: 8. This CDR3 is 16 amino acids long. Germline lookup yields CDR1 LNHNV and CDR2 YYDKDF (reference sequence). CDR3 DNA sequence: TGTGCCACCAGCAGAGATCCAGGGACAGGGTCTAACGAGCAGTACTTC. Encoded protein: CATSRDPGTGSNEQYF.

This clone was found a few times. The chain carries TRBV4-3 and TRBJ2-3, with 12 bases that match TRBD2. CDR3 size: 16 residues. Germline V lookup: CDR1 LGHNA, CDR2 YSLEER. V dropped 0 bases and J dropped 6; count of bases not matched to a gene: 4. The CDR3 is CASSQDSTSGGDTQYF. As DNA, the CDR3 is TGCGCCAGCAGCCAAGATTCCACTAGCGGGGGGGATACGCAGTATTTT.

The genes are TRBV7-2 and TRBJ1-5; D unclear. The V gene's germline CDR1 is SGHTA and CDR2 FQGNSA. Deletions cut 2 bases from V and 0 bases from J, with 11 bases between. CDR3 length equals 16 residues. The CDR3 bases are TGTGCCAGCAGCTTACTTTACAGTCATAGCAATCAGCCCCAGCATTTT. Its protein is CASSLLYSHSNQPQHF.